This TCR beta chain came from a study of shared clonotypes between healthy human individuals. Study-wide points: Around 5.3% of naive CD4 clonotypes were shared across a few donors.

The CDR3 has 20 amino acids. This clone has a single count. No antigen is known for it. Only in-frame clones appear in the TCRdb table, and some are missing; sequencing was by immunoSEQ multiplex PCR. This sample has under 1,100,000 clones; under 80% occur once, and the top ten carry less than 1.5%. The clonotype comes from a man aged 18 to 30 in good health. What was sequenced was memory CD4+ T cells sorted from blood. The subset is: CD45RA-negative fraction. The chain uses TRBV21-1 and TRBJ2-3; no check of the table's D call, TRBD2, against the DNA was made. TRBV21-1 is noted as a pseudogene. For the CDR3, the DNA is TGTGCCAGCAGCAAACCGGGACTAGCGGGGGGCCACCAAAGCACAGATACGCAGTATTTT. This encodes CASSKPGLAGGHQSTDTQYF.